These 16 T cell receptor beta chains were all obtained from the same sample, sequenced in a study of hypomethylating agent response in myelodysplastic syndrome. Clones were sequenced by immunoSEQ multiplex PCR, and TCRdb holds only the in-frame ones, with some missing. The table has about 4,000 clones, more than 75% seen once. Specimen: bone marrow, collected before or after starting hypomethylating agent treatment for myelodysplastic syndrome (not recorded which). Receptors were obtained from a human donor with myelodysplastic syndrome.

This clone turned up a few times. The chain uses TRBV5-1 and TRBJ2-7; TRBD1 matches at 11 bases. The CDR3 length is 14 residues. With 2 bases clipped from V and 4 bases from J, the junction kept 2 bases outside the gene matches. Looked up from germline, CDR1 is SGHRS and CDR2 is YFSETQ. Here the CDR3 DNA reads TGCGCCAGCAGCTTCGGGACAGGGGGTTACGAGCAGTACTTC. Protein product: CASSFGTGGYEQYF.

The rearrangement joins TRBV10-1 to TRBJ1-1, with a possible D match to TRBD1 (5 bases). CDR1 is WNHNN and CDR2 is SYGVQD in the germline V gene (reference sequence). The ends were cut back, 1 base at V and 6 bases at J, with 9 bases in the middle. This CDR3 is built from 13 residues. The CDR3 nucleotides are TGCGCCAGCAGTGAGTTAGCAGGGTCTGAAGCTTTCTTT. Translating gives CASSELAGSEAFF.

J is TRBJ2-1 and V is TRBV9; either TRBD1 or TRBD2 may supply D (5 bases each). The V and J ends lost 5 bases and 5 bases respectively, with 11 bases between them. There are 13 residues in the CDR3. Germline V CDR1 and CDR2: SGDLS, YYNGEE. DNA of the CDR3: TGTGCCAGCAGTCGAGGGGTAAACAATGAGCAGTTCTTC. Protein: CASSRGVNNEQFF.

The V and J genes are TRBV6-1 and TRBJ2-7; D unclear. The CDR3 is 10 residues long. Trimming pared 9 bases from V and 3 bases from J, leaving 6 bases between. Per the germline V gene, CDR1 is MNHNS and CDR2 is SASEGT. The CDR3 here is CASWDYEQYF. CDR3 nucleotides: TGTGCCAGTTGGGACTACGAGCAGTACTTC.

V is TRBV15 and J is TRBJ2-7, with a possible D match to TRBD2 (5 bases). This CDR3 contains 14 residues. CDR1 is LNHNV and CDR2 is YYDKDF in the germline V gene (reference sequence). The ends were cut back, 0 bases at V and 7 bases at J, with 13 bases in the middle. CDR3 coding DNA: TGTGCCACCAGCAGAGATTTGAACGGGAATGAGCAGTACTTC. It codes for CATSRDLNGNEQYF. Variable domain in full (rest from reference TRBV15 and TRBJ2-7): DAMVIQNPRYQVTQFGKPVTLSCSQTLNHNVMYWYQQKSSQAPKLLFHYYDKDFNNEADTPDNFQSRRPNTSFCFLDIRSPGLGDTAMYLCATSRDLNGNEQYFGPGTRLTVT.

The rearrangement joins TRBV14 to TRBJ1-2; 8 nucleotides align to TRBD1. This CDR3 is 16 amino acids long. The germline V gene encodes CDR1 SGHDN and CDR2 FVKESK. J was trimmed by 2 bases and V by 2 bases; bases with no gene match: 7. The CDR3 DNA reads as TGTGCCAGCAGCCAATCACTTCGACAGGGGAACTATGGCTACACCTTC. Amino acid sequence: CASSQSLRQGNYGYTF.

The chain joins TRBV7-9 to TRBJ2-7; D not resolved. Germline CDR1 SEHNR, CDR2 FQNEAQ (reference sequence). The CDR3 extends over 13 amino acids. The germline V and J ends were trimmed by 1 base and 6 bases, with 10 bases remaining between them. For the CDR3, the DNA is TGTGCCAGCAGCTTAGAGTTTGGCTTCGAGCAGTACTTC. Amino acids: CASSLEFGFEQYF. Full variable domain (missing parts from reference TRBV7-9 and TRBJ2-7): DTGVSQNPRHKITKRGQNVTFRCDPISEHNRLYWYRQTLGQGPEFLTYFQNEAQLEKSRLLSDRFSAERPKGSFSTLEIQRTEQGDSAMYLCASSLEFGFEQYFGPGTRLTVT.

The chain links TRBV5-1 to TRBJ2-4; D may be TRBD2 (5 bases). This CDR3 has 15 residues. The germline CDR1 and CDR2 sequences are SGHRS and YFSETQ. Trimming cost V 5 bases and J 0 bases, with 12 bases left between them. CDR3: CASRDFDAAKNIQYF. The CDR3 DNA is TGCGCCAGCAGGGACTTTGACGCAGCCAAAAACATTCAGTACTTC.

The rearrangement uses TRBV6-1 and TRBJ1-2, with no clear D. The CDR3 sequence is 9 residues long. V was pared by 7 bases and J by 6 bases, with 3 bases between. Germline CDR1 reads MNHNS; CDR2 reads SASEGT. The CDR3, as DNA: TGTGCCAGCAACAATGGCTACACCTTC. Its protein is CASNNGYTF.

This sequence joins TRBV10-1 and TRBJ1-2; D is undetermined. Trimming stripped 4 bases from V and 2 bases from J, with 17 bases between. This CDR3 region has 16 residues. Germline lookup yields CDR1 WNHNN and CDR2 SYGVQD (reference sequence). CDR3 nucleotides: TGCGCCAGCAGTGTCCGAGAGGCTTCGCCGAACTATGGCTACACCTTC. Residues: CASSVREASPNYGYTF.

This chain connects TRBV5-4 to TRBJ2-5; 10 bases line up with TRBD2. The germline V gene has CDR1 SGHNT and CDR2 YYREEE (reference sequence). This CDR3 contains 16 residues. V shed 4 bases, J shed 5 bases, and the junction held 11 bases outside the gene matches. In DNA, the CDR3 is TGTGCCAGCAGCCCCGCCCCGGGACTAGCGAGCGAGACCCAGTACTTC. As protein: CASSPAPGLASETQYF.

This clone occurred once. This chain connects TRBV6-1 to TRBJ1-4; no clear D gene. The CDR3 has 12 amino acids. The V and J ends lost 6 bases and 5 bases respectively, with 7 bases between them. Germline values: CDR1 MNHNS, CDR2 SASEGT. Here the CDR3 reads CASRLQNEKLFF. Here the CDR3 DNA reads TGTGCCAGCAGGTTACAGAATGAAAAACTGTTTTTT.

The chain employs TRBV7-9 and TRBJ2-3; 7 bases agree with TRBD2. Per the germline V gene, CDR1 is SEHNR and CDR2 is FQNEAQ (reference sequence). This CDR3 has 14 amino acids. The J segment lost 5 bases and the V segment lost 5 bases, leaving 7 bases of the junction unmatched. The CDR3 coding sequence is TGTGCCAGCAGCCCCTCTGCGGGAGTAGATACGCAGTATTTT. Translated: CASSPSAGVDTQYF. The full variable domain, rest sourced from reference TRBV7-9 and TRBJ2-3, is DTGVSQNPRHKITKRGQNVTFRCDPISEHNRLYWYRQTLGQGPEFLTYFQNEAQLEKSRLLSDRFSAERPKGSFSTLEIQRTEQGDSAMYLCASSPSAGVDTQYFGPGTRLTVL.

This clone was recorded once. This chain links TRBV11-2 with TRBJ2-3; TRBD2 might be the D (6 bases). V shed 5 bases and J shed 1 base, with 16 bases lying between them. The CDR3 runs to 16 residues. Germline CDR1 reads SGHAT; CDR2 reads FQNNGV. The CDR3 region is CASSRRGEGRTDTQYF. CDR3 DNA: TGTGCCAGCAGCAGGCGGGGTGAAGGGCGCACAGATACGCAGTATTTT.

The genes are TRBV27 and TRBJ2-7; tentatively, D is TRBD2 (5 bases). Germline CDR1 and CDR2: MNHEY and SMNVEV (reference sequence). This CDR3 is built from 20 residues. Trimming shortened V by 1 base and J by 1 base, and 26 bases separated the two germline ends. CDR3 loop: CASSLFPPPSRLTHSYEQYF. CDR3 coding DNA: TGTGCCAGCAGTTTATTCCCGCCCCCTTCGAGACTAACGCATTCCTACGAGCAGTACTTC.

The CDR3 loop is CASKTTSGAPFF. The CDR3 bases are TGTGCCAGTAAAACGACTAGCGGGGCCCCGTTTTTT. The rearrangement uses TRBV2 and TRBJ2-2, with TRBD2 matching over 11 bases. This CDR3 has 12 amino acids. Germline values: CDR1 SNHLY, CDR2 FYNNEI. The V gene end was trimmed by 9 bases and the J gene end by 16 bases; junction bases not matched to a gene: 10.